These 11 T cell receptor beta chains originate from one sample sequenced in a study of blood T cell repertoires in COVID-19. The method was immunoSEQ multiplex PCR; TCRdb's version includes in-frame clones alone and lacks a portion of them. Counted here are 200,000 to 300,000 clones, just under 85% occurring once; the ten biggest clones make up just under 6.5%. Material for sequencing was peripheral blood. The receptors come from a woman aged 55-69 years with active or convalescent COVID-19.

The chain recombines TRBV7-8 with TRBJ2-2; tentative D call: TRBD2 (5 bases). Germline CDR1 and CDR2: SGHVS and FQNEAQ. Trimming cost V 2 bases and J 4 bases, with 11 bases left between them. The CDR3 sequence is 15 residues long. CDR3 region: CASSLIPRGTGELFF. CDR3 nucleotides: TGTGCCAGCAGCTTAATCCCTCGGGGCACCGGGGAGCTGTTTTTT.

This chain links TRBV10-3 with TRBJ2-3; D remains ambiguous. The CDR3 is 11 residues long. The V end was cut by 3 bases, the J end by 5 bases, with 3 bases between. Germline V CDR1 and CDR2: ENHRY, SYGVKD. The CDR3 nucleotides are TGTGCCATCAGTGACCTAGATACGCAGTATTTT. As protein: CAISDLDTQYF.

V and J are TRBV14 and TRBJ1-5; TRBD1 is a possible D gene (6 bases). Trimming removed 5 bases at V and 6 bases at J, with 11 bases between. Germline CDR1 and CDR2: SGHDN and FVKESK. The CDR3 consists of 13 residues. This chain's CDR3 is CASSKGEGQPQHF. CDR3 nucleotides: TGTGCCAGCAGCAAGGGGGAGGGTCAGCCCCAGCATTTT.

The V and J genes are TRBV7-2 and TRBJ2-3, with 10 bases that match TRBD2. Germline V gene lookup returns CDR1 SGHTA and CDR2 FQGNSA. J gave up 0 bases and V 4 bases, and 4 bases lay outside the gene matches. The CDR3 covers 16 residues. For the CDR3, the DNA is TGTGCCAGCAGCTCAGGGACTAGCGTTAGCACAGATACGCAGTATTTT. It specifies CASSSGTSVSTDTQYF.

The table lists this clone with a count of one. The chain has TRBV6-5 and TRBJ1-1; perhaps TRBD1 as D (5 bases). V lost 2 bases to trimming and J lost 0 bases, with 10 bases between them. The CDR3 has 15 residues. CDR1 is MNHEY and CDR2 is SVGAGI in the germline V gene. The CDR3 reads CASSYRSTVNTEAFF. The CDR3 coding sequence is TGTGCCAGCAGTTACCGATCGACAGTGAACACTGAAGCTTTCTTT.

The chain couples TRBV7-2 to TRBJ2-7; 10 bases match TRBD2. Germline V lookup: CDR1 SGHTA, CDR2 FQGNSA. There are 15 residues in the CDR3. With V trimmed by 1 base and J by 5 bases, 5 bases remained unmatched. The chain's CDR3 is CASSLEAGGPDEQYF. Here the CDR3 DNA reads TGTGCCAGCAGCTTAGAAGCGGGAGGGCCCGACGAGCAGTACTTC.

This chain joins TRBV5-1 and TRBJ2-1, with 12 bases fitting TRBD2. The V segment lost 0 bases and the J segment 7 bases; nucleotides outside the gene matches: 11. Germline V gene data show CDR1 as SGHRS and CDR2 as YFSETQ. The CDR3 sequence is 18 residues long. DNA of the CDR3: TGCGCCAGCAGCTTGGAGGTATTGGGGACTAGCGGGTTTAATGAGCAGTTCTTC. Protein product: CASSLEVLGTSGFNEQFF. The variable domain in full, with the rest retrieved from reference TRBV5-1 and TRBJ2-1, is KAGVTQTPRYLIKTRGQQVTLSCSPISGHRSVSWYQQTPGQGLQFLFEYFSETQRNKGNFPGRFSGRQFSNSRSEMNVSTLELGDSALYLCASSLEVLGTSGFNEQFFGPGTRLTVL.

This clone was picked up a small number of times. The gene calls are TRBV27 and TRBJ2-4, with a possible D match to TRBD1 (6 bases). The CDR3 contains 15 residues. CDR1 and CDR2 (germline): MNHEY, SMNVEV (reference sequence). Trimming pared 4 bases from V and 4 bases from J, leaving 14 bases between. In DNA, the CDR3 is TGTGCCAGCAGTTCCCCGGGACATAAAAAAAACATTCAGTACTTC. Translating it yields CASSSPGHKKNIQYF.

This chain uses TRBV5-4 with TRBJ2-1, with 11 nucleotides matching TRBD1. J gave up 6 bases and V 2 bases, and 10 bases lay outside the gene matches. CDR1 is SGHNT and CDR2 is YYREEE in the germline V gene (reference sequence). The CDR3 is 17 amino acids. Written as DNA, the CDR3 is TGTGCCAGCAGCTTTCCCATCGGTGGACAGGGGGCCAATGAGCAGTTCTTC. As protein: CASSFPIGGQGANEQFF.

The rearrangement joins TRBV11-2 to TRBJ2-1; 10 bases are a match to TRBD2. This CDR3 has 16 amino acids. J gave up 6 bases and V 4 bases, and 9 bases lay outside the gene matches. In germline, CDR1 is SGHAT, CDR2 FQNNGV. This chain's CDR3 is CASSSTRLAGSNEQFF. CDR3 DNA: TGTGCCAGCAGCTCGACGAGACTAGCGGGTAGCAATGAGCAGTTCTTC.

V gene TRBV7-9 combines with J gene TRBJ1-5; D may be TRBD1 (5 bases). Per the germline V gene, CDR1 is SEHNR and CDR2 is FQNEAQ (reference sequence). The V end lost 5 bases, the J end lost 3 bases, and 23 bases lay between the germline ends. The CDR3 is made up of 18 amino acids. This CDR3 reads CASSRSIGGTGNNQPQHF. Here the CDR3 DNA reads TGTGCCAGCAGCAGGTCGATCGGGGGTACGGGTAACAATCAGCCCCAGCATTTT.